The source of this T cell receptor beta chain is a study of PD-1 blockade in classical Hodgkin lymphoma. The wider study: Patients were given intravenous nivolumab, 3 mg/kg, every 2 weeks.

Germline V gene lookup returns CDR1 ENHRY and CDR2 SYGVKD. CDR3 length equals 13 residues. V was pared by 7 bases and J by 1 base, with 10 bases between. Clones were read by immunoSEQ multiplex PCR, and TCRdb kept only the in-frame ones, dropping some. Of roughly 28,000 clones detected, around 84% appear once; the ten largest clones hold about a third. Patients all relapsed after autologous stem cell transplantation, and there was variation in brentuximab vedotin exposure. The patients, who had relapsed/refractory classical Hodgkin lymphoma, achieved best responses of complete response, partial response or progressive disease.

The sequence was obtained from a human donor with classical Hodgkin lymphoma. This chain links TRBV10-3 with TRBJ1-1; no firm D call. The source was peripheral blood mononuclear cells (PBMCs), collected before the second cycle of nivolumab. The CDR3 loop is CAITAGENTEAFF. The DNA for the CDR3 is TGTGCCATCACGGCGGGAGAGAACACTGAAGCTTTCTTT.